These 26 T cell receptor beta chains share one sample of origin, sequenced in a study of blood T cell repertoires in COVID-19. Libraries were prepared by immunoSEQ multiplex PCR; TCRdb keeps only in-frame clonotypes and omits some of them. The sample records roughly 390,000 clones, 75% to 90% being singletons. Source material: peripheral blood. The receptor source for this set is a woman aged 18-29 years with acute or convalescent COVID-19.

V usage is TRBV28 and J usage is TRBJ1-6, with a tentative D call TRBD1 (6 bases). Germline-derived CDR1 and CDR2 are MDHEN and SYDVKM. Trimming left V 9 bases short and J 8 bases short, with 14 bases between. The CDR3 totals 13 residues. CDR3 sequence: CASIHPGDSPLHF. CDR3 bases: TGTGCCAGTATCCACCCAGGGGATTCACCCCTCCACTTT. The complete variable domain, with remaining parts taken from reference TRBV28 and TRBJ1-6, reads DVKVTQSSRYLVKRTGEKVFLECVQDMDHENMFWYRQDPGLGLRLIYFSYDVKMKEKGDIPEGYSVSREKKERFSLILESASTNQTSMYLCASIHPGDSPLHFGNGTRLTVT.

This clone has a handful of counts. V usage is TRBV5-1 and J usage is TRBJ1-1; D is ambiguous. This CDR3 has 14 residues. The V end was cut by 4 bases, the J end by 1 base, with 11 bases between. Germline V gene sequence: CDR1 SGHRS, CDR2 YFSETQ. CDR3 sequence: CASSKEATNTEAFF. CDR3 coding DNA: TGCGCCAGCAGCAAGGAGGCTACGAACACTGAAGCTTTCTTT.

V and J are TRBV9 and TRBJ1-2; 7 positions agree with TRBD1. Germline lookup yields CDR1 SGDLS and CDR2 YYNGEE. The CDR3 runs to 14 residues. J gave up 8 bases and V 3 bases, and 10 bases lay outside the gene matches. CDR3 sequence reads: CASSGSTGAQGYTF. CDR3 DNA sequence: TGTGCCAGCAGCGGAAGTACAGGGGCACAGGGCTACACCTTC.

The gene calls are TRBV6-6 and TRBJ1-2; TRBD1 agrees at 10 bases. V gave up 6 bases and J gave up 6 bases; unmatched junction bases: 4. The germline V gene encodes CDR1 MNHNY and CDR2 SVGAGI (reference sequence). This CDR3 spans 13 amino acids. CDR3 in DNA: TGTGCCAGCAGAACGGGGACAGGGGATGGCTACACCTTC. Protein product: CASRTGTGDGYTF.

In this sample, this clone turned up once. The rearrangement links TRBV7-9 to TRBJ2-7; 10 bases fit TRBD2. The ends lost 2 bases at V and 4 bases at J; junction bases unmatched: 14. This CDR3 region has 18 residues. Germline lookup yields CDR1 SEHNR and CDR2 FQNEAQ (reference sequence). Here the CDR3 reads CASSLPLPLAGIWYEQYF. The CDR3 nucleotides are TGTGCCAGCAGCTTACCCCTCCCACTAGCGGGAATTTGGTACGAGCAGTACTTC.

J is TRBJ1-2 and V is TRBV9; a possible D gene is TRBD1 (6 bases). The CDR3 consists of 12 residues. CDR1 is SGDLS, CDR2 YYNGEE, per germline. Between the trimmed V and J ends, which lost 6 bases and 6 bases, there was a span of 12 bases. CDR3 sequence (DNA): TGTGCCAGCACCTCGGACAGAGATGGCTACACCTTC. The encoded protein is CASTSDRDGYTF.

This chain joins TRBV7-9 and TRBJ1-3; TRBD1 is a possible D gene (6 bases). This CDR3 is 15 amino acids long. The V end was cut by 4 bases, the J end by 0 bases, with 10 bases between. Germline V gene sequence: CDR1 SEHNR, CDR2 FQNEAQ (reference sequence). The CDR3 DNA reads TGTGCCAGCAGCTATACAGGGTTCTCTGGAAACACCATATATTTT. Encoded protein: CASSYTGFSGNTIYF.

This chain uses TRBV7-9 with TRBJ2-3, with D hard to call. CDR1 and CDR2 from the germline V gene are SEHNR and FQNEAQ (reference sequence). V lost 5 bases to trimming and J lost 0 bases, with 12 bases between them. The CDR3 has 15 residues. The CDR3 bases are TGTGCCAGCAGCCGAAATAGCTACAGCACAGATACGCAGTATTTT. It yields the protein CASSRNSYSTDTQYF.

This rearrangement joins TRBV5-1 to TRBJ2-7; TRBD2 aligns across 8 bases. This CDR3 has 15 amino acids. The junction had 5 bases not matched to a gene; V was cut back by 1 base and J by 2 bases. Germline lookup yields CDR1 SGHRS and CDR2 YFSETQ. The CDR3 nucleotides are TGCGCCAGCAGCTTGACCGGGGGGGGCGCCTACGAGCAGTACTTC. Protein: CASSLTGGGAYEQYF.

The chain carries TRBV5-1 and TRBJ1-1, with 8 bases that match TRBD1. Germline trimming cut 5 bases from V and 1 base from J; bases unmatched to any gene: 10. Germline-derived CDR1 and CDR2 are SGHRS and YFSETQ. The length of the CDR3 is 16 residues. In nucleotides, the CDR3 is TGCGCCAGCAGTTATTCCGGGACAGGAAGGAACACTGAAGCTTTCTTT. Protein: CASSYSGTGRNTEAFF.

This clone has a handful of counts. This rearrangement joins TRBV29-1 to TRBJ1-3; maybe TRBD1 (6 bases). Germline lookup yields CDR1 SQVTM and CDR2 ANQGSEA. The CDR3 runs 11 residues. CDR3 protein: CVSGEGNTIYF. CDR3 coding DNA: TGCGTTTCAGGGGAGGGAAACACCATATATTTT.

V usage is TRBV4-2 and J usage is TRBJ1-5, with D unresolved. The CDR3 length is 13 residues. Germline V gene lookup returns CDR1 LGHNA and CDR2 YNFKEQ. Trimming took 1 base from V and 11 from J, leaving 12 bases between them. Written as DNA, the CDR3 is TGTGCCAGCAGCCAAGTGCCCTGGGGAGCCCAGCATTTT. It yields the protein CASSQVPWGAQHF.

The J gene is TRBJ1-5, the V gene TRBV27; the D is unclear. Trimming cost V 2 bases and J 0 bases, with 8 bases left between them. The CDR3 contains 15 residues. CDR1 is MNHEY and CDR2 is SMNVEV in the germline V gene (reference sequence). This CDR3 is CASSLNSYSNQPQHF. In nucleotides, the CDR3 is TGTGCCAGCAGTTTAAACAGTTATAGCAATCAGCCCCAGCATTTT.

This rearrangement joins TRBV28 to TRBJ2-3; 8 bases match TRBD1. This CDR3 is built from 15 residues. Germline lookup yields CDR1 MDHEN and CDR2 SYDVKM. V gave up 5 bases and J gave up 2 bases; unmatched junction bases: 6. CDR3 nucleotides: TGTGCCAGCAGTGCCGCCCAGGGGGCCACAGATACGCAGTATTTT. The encoded protein is CASSAAQGATDTQYF.

The chain is built from TRBV3-1 (or the pseudogene TRBV3-2) and TRBJ1-5; the D is unclear. With 6 bases removed from V and 3 bases from J, the gap between germline ends came to 15 bases. There are 15 residues in the CDR3. CDR1 is LGHDT and CDR2 is YNNKEL in the germline V gene (reference sequence). CDR3 region: CASSFHLGNNQPQHF. As DNA, the CDR3 is TGTGCCAGCAGTTTCCACTTGGGCAACAATCAGCCCCAGCATTTT.

This sequence joins TRBV18 and TRBJ1-2; 8 nucleotides agree with TRBD1. The CDR3 totals 14 residues. CDR1 and CDR2 from the germline V gene are KGHSH and LQKENI. Trimming cost V 4 bases and J 4 bases; bases outside gene matches: 5. The CDR3 is CASSLEDRVYGYTF. CDR3 DNA sequence: TGTGCCAGCTCACTGGAGGACAGGGTCTATGGCTACACCTTC.

This rearrangement joins TRBV7-9 to TRBJ2-1, with D possibly being TRBD2 (6 bases). Per the germline V gene, CDR1 is SEHNR and CDR2 is FQNEAQ (reference sequence). The CDR3 runs to 12 residues. The germline V and J ends were trimmed by 5 bases and 8 bases, with 10 bases remaining between them. The CDR3 DNA reads TGTGCCAGCAGCCTTAGCGGCGATGAGCAGTTCTTC. Translated, it gives CASSLSGDEQFF. Together with reference TRBV7-9 and TRBJ2-1, the CDR3 gives the full variable domain: DTGVSQNPRHKITKRGQNVTFRCDPISEHNRLYWYRQTLGQGPEFLTYFQNEAQLEKSRLLSDRFSAERPKGSFSTLEIQRTEQGDSAMYLCASSLSGDEQFFGPGTRLTVL.

The V and J genes are TRBV30 and TRBJ2-1, with TRBD1 matching over 7 bases. This CDR3 is built from 16 residues. Germline-derived CDR1 and CDR2 are GTSNPN and SVGIG (reference sequence). The V and J ends lost 0 bases and 1 base, in that order; junction bases with no gene match: 6. CDR3: CAWSVRQGRSYNEQFF. CDR3 sequence (DNA): TGTGCCTGGAGTGTACGACAGGGTCGATCCTACAATGAGCAGTTCTTC.

V is TRBV9 and J is TRBJ1-2, with TRBD1 matching 7 bases. CDR1 SGDLS and CDR2 YYNGEE come from the germline V gene. Trimming removed 4 bases from V and 8 bases from J; junction bases left unmatched: 14. The CDR3 consists of 15 residues. The CDR3 sequence is CASSPRQGPVGGYTF. For the CDR3, the DNA is TGTGCCAGCAGCCCGAGACAGGGACCGGTTGGAGGCTACACCTTC.

The V and J genes are TRBV11-2 and TRBJ1-4; 8 positions match TRBD1. Looked up from germline, CDR1 is SGHAT and CDR2 is FQNNGV. The V gene end was trimmed by 5 bases and the J gene end by 2 bases; junction bases not matched to a gene: 7. The CDR3 covers 16 residues. CDR3 nucleotides: TGTGCCAGCAGCCCCGGACAGGGTACGACTAATGAAAAACTGTTTTTT. Translation: CASSPGQGTTNEKLFF.

The chain combines TRBV27 with TRBJ1-2; 8 bases agree with TRBD1. Per germline, CDR1 MNHEY and CDR2 SMNVEV (reference sequence). The CDR3 runs 15 residues. Trimming took 6 bases from V and 5 from J; bases not matched to a gene: 11. CDR3 loop: CASSQGQAFDYGYTF. The CDR3 DNA reads as TGTGCCAGCAGCCAGGGACAGGCTTTCGATTATGGCTACACCTTC.

This chain links TRBV28 with TRBJ1-6; the D is unclear. CDR3 length equals 12 residues. Germline loops: CDR1 MDHEN, CDR2 SYDVKM. Deletions cut 2 bases from V and 8 bases from J, with 4 bases between. The CDR3 here is CASSLPDSPLHF. The CDR3 nucleotides read TGTGCCAGCAGTTTACCGGATTCACCCCTCCACTTT.

CDR3 in amino acids: CASSVTSGPYEQYF. The CDR3 coding sequence is TGTGCCAGCAGCGTCACTAGCGGTCCGTACGAGCAGTACTTC. J is TRBJ2-7 and V is TRBV9; 8 bases align to TRBD2. Germline V gene sequence: CDR1 SGDLS, CDR2 YYNGEE. This CDR3 is built from 14 residues. The V gene end was trimmed by 2 bases and the J gene end by 4 bases; junction bases not matched to a gene: 5.

This sequence joins TRBV6-5 and TRBJ1-1; 8 bases fit TRBD1. The germline V gene has CDR1 MNHEY and CDR2 SVGAGI. CDR3 length: 16 residues. The trim removed 1 base at V and 0 bases at J, leaving 4 bases unmatched. This CDR3 reads CASSYFQGQVNTEAFF. In DNA form, the CDR3 reads TGTGCCAGCAGTTACTTCCAGGGACAGGTGAACACTGAAGCTTTCTTT.

The chain uses TRBV5-6 and TRBJ1-1; 8 bases fit TRBD1. CDR3 size: 13 residues. Germline V lookup: CDR1 SGHDT, CDR2 YYEEEE. V lost 4 bases to trimming and J lost 7 bases; unmatched junction nucleotides: 6. For the CDR3, the DNA is TGTGCCAGCAGCGTAGGGGACAGGTTTGAAGCTTTCTTT. Residues: CASSVGDRFEAFF.

The chain uses TRBV9 and TRBJ2-2; no firm D call. Germline CDR1 and CDR2: SGDLS and YYNGEE. The length of the CDR3 is 15 residues. Trimming took off 4 bases at V and 3 bases at J, with 13 bases between the two ends. The CDR3 coding sequence is TGTGCCAGCAGCCACAGTCGGTCCGACACCGGGGAGCTGTTTTTT. As protein: CASSHSRSDTGELFF.